This passage covers 25 T cell receptor beta chains from one sample sequenced in a study of blood T cell repertoires in COVID-19. Profiled with immunoSEQ multiplex PCR; TCRdb holds only in-frame clones, not every one. Seen here are more than 95,000 clones, roughly 88% observed once, and the top ten hold around 3.2%. Sequenced input: peripheral blood. These TCRs come from a human donor in a cohort sampled during active COVID-19.

The chain carries TRBV25-1 and TRBJ2-6; maybe TRBD1 (5 bases). Germline V gives CDR1 MGHDK, CDR2 SYGVNS. The CDR3 extends over 15 amino acids. Between the trimmed V and J ends, which lost 6 bases and 2 bases, there was a span of 11 bases. Here the CDR3 reads CASSLQGTGANVLTF. The CDR3, as DNA: TGTGCCAGCAGCCTTCAGGGAACTGGGGCCAACGTCCTGACTTTC. The whole variable domain, filled in from reference TRBV25-1 and TRBJ2-6, reads EADIYQTPRYLVIGTGKKITLECSQTMGHDKMYWYQQDPGMELHLIHYSYGVNSTEKGDLSSESTVSRIRTEHFPLTLESARPSHTSQYLCASSLQGTGANVLTFGAGSRLTVL.

The chain links TRBV18 to TRBJ2-2; the match to TRBD2 covers 7 bases. The CDR3 consists of 16 residues. V lost 3 bases, J lost 0 bases, and 4 bases stayed unmatched. CDR1 and CDR2 (germline): KGHSH, LQKENI. In nucleotides, the CDR3 is TGTGCCAGCTCACCTCGACTAGCCACGAACACCGGGGAGCTGTTTTTT. Translating it yields CASSPRLATNTGELFF.

The rearrangement joins TRBV7-2 to TRBJ2-5; no clear D gene. Trimming left V 1 base short and J 4 bases short, with 13 bases between. The CDR3 has 15 residues. CDR1 is SGHTA and CDR2 is FQGNSA in the germline V gene. Written as DNA, the CDR3 is TGTGCCAGCAGCTTAGTCGGTACAGCCGTAGAGACCCAGTACTTC. It specifies CASSLVGTAVETQYF.

The gene calls are TRBV6-5 and TRBJ2-1; perhaps TRBD1 as D (5 bases). Germline-derived CDR1 and CDR2 are MNHEY and SVGAGI. The CDR3 spans 14 residues. Trimming shortened V by 5 bases and J by 8 bases, and 16 bases separated the two germline ends. CDR3: CASSRGRVGDEQFF. CDR3 bases: TGTGCCAGCAGTAGGGGTAGGGTTGGCGATGAGCAGTTCTTC.

This chain uses TRBV6-2 or TRBV6-3 with TRBJ1-1; the D gene is possibly TRBD1 (5 bases). The length of the CDR3 is 14 residues. Between the trimmed V and J ends, which lost 4 bases and 1 base, there was a span of 10 bases. Germline CDR1 and CDR2: MNHEY and SVGEGT. CDR3 sequence: CASSSDGGNTEAFF. For the CDR3, the DNA is TGTGCCAGCAGTTCAGACGGGGGGAACACTGAAGCTTTCTTT.

The chain couples TRBV19 to TRBJ1-5, with TRBD1 identical over 8 bases. The CDR3 loop spans 16 amino acids. The trim removed 6 bases at V and 6 bases at J, leaving 13 bases unmatched. Per germline, CDR1 LNHDA and CDR2 SQIVND (reference sequence). The CDR3 region is CASRREAGGGGQPQHF. Here the CDR3 DNA reads TGTGCCAGTAGGAGGGAGGCAGGGGGCGGGGGTCAGCCCCAGCATTTT.

The rearrangement links TRBV10-3 to TRBJ2-7; D is unresolved. With 0 bases removed from V and 3 bases from J, the gap between germline ends came to 3 bases. Germline CDR1 is ENHRY and CDR2 is SYGVKD. CDR3 length equals 12 residues. As DNA, the CDR3 is TGTGCCATCAGTGAGTCCAACTACGAGCAGTACTTC. Translated: CAISESNYEQYF.

The chain joins TRBV6-5 to TRBJ1-2; D call uncertain. The CDR3 loop spans 13 amino acids. Deletions cut 10 bases from V and 5 bases from J, with 17 bases between. Germline V gene sequence: CDR1 MNHEY, CDR2 SVGAGI. The CDR3 reads CATYKQASYGYTF. The CDR3 nucleotides read TGTGCCACCTATAAGCAAGCTTCTTATGGCTACACCTTC.

The J gene is TRBJ2-7, the V gene TRBV9, with 8 bases aligning to TRBD1. This CDR3 region has 14 residues. Germline CDR1 SGDLS, CDR2 YYNGEE. J was trimmed by 2 bases and V by 2 bases; bases with no gene match: 3. CDR3 sequence reads: CASSVGQGPYEQYF. CDR3 nucleotide sequence: TGTGCCAGCAGCGTCGGACAGGGCCCCTACGAGCAGTACTTC. The complete variable domain, with remaining parts taken from reference TRBV9 and TRBJ2-7, reads DSGVTQTPKHLITATGQRVTLRCSPRSGDLSVYWYQQSLDQGLQFLIQYYNGEERAKGNILERFSAQQFPDLHSELNLSSLELGDSALYFCASSVGQGPYEQYFGPGTRLTVT.

Written as DNA, the CDR3 is TGTGCCACCAGGTACTACGAGCAGTACTTC. This translates into CATRYYEQYF. The chain carries TRBV28 and TRBJ2-7; D is undetermined. This CDR3 contains 10 residues. Per germline, CDR1 MDHEN and CDR2 SYDVKM. Deletions cut 10 bases from V and 3 bases from J, with 7 bases between.

V usage is TRBV19 and J usage is TRBJ1-2, with 9 bases matching TRBD1. Unmatched junction bases numbered 10, after V lost 7 bases and J lost 4 bases. Per germline, CDR1 LNHDA and CDR2 SQIVND (reference sequence). The CDR3 is made up of 15 amino acids. The CDR3 here is CASKTQGALTYGYTF. CDR3 nucleotide sequence: TGTGCCAGTAAAACACAGGGGGCGCTTACCTATGGCTACACCTTC. Variable domain in full (rest from reference TRBV19 and TRBJ1-2): DGGITQSPKYLFRKEGQNVTLSCEQNLNHDAMYWYRQDPGQGLRLIYYSQIVNDFQKGDIAEGYSVSREKKESFPLTVTSAQKNPTAFYLCASKTQGALTYGYTFGSGTRLTVV.

The chain is built from TRBV4-2 and TRBJ2-1, with 9 nucleotides matching TRBD2. The CDR3 has 16 residues. The V segment lost 0 bases and the J segment 9 bases; nucleotides outside the gene matches: 9. CDR1 LGHNA and CDR2 YNFKEQ come from the germline V gene. The CDR3 loop reads CASSQDSPLAGAEQFF. CDR3 nucleotide sequence: TGTGCCAGCAGCCAAGATTCTCCCTTAGCGGGAGCTGAGCAGTTCTTC.

Here the CDR3 reads CASSPGLAGGRGEQFF. CDR3 nucleotide sequence: TGTGCCAGCAGCCCTGGACTAGCAGGAGGAAGAGGTGAGCAGTTCTTC. This sequence joins TRBV11-3 and TRBJ2-1; 8 bases align to TRBD2. Germline V lookup: CDR1 SGHNT, CDR2 YENEEA. There are 16 residues in the CDR3. V lost 5 bases and J lost 9; bases outside the gene matches: 15.

This rearrangement joins TRBV18 to TRBJ1-1, with a weak D call TRBD1 (5 bases). V was trimmed by 0 bases and J by 10 bases, leaving 12 bases between them. Germline V gene lookup returns CDR1 KGHSH and CDR2 LQKENI. The CDR3 consists of 13 residues. CDR3 region: CASSPPSGSRAFF. The CDR3 coding sequence is TGTGCCAGCTCACCACCGTCAGGGTCTAGAGCTTTCTTT.

As to this clone: The junction shows a germline mismatch at one end, possibly a read error. The J gene is TRBJ2-3, the V gene TRBV2, with D maybe TRBD2 (6 bases). Germline CDR1 is SNHLY and CDR2 is FYNNEI. The CDR3 is 16 residues long. CDR3 DNA sequence: TGTGCCAGCAGTAAAGCACCGGAGGGGACCGCAGATACGCAGTATTTT. Translation gives CASSKAPEGTADTQYF.

J is TRBJ2-7 and V is TRBV27; a possible D gene is TRBD1 (6 bases). This CDR3 contains 14 residues. Per the germline V gene, CDR1 is MNHEY and CDR2 is SMNVEV (reference sequence). V was pared by 8 bases and J by 4 bases, with 18 bases between. The CDR3: CASAHRDILYEQYF. As DNA, the CDR3 is TGTGCCAGCGCGCACCGGGACATACTATACGAGCAGTACTTC.

The table lists this clone with a count of one. The V and J genes are TRBV18 and TRBJ2-5; 7 bases agree with TRBD1. Germline V lookup: CDR1 KGHSH, CDR2 LQKENI. V was pared by 1 base and J by 0 bases, with 2 bases of the junction left unmatched. This CDR3 has 15 amino acids. CDR3 in amino acids: CASSPRTGDQETQYF. Written as DNA, the CDR3 is TGTGCCAGCTCACCACGGACAGGCGACCAAGAGACCCAGTACTTC.

The V call is TRBV5-1, the J call TRBJ2-7, with D possibly matching TRBD2 (6 bases). Germline CDR1 SGHRS, CDR2 YFSETQ. This CDR3 has 16 residues. Trimming cost V 4 bases and J 3 bases, with 20 bases left between them. In nucleotides, the CDR3 is TGCGCCAGCAGCGGGACCAACCGAGGGCGGGGCTACGAGCAGTACTTC. Translated, it gives CASSGTNRGRGYEQYF. Looking up the rest from reference TRBV5-1 and TRBJ2-7 gives the full variable domain: KAGVTQTPRYLIKTRGQQVTLSCSPISGHRSVSWYQQTPGQGLQFLFEYFSETQRNKGNFPGRFSGRQFSNSRSEMNVSTLELGDSALYLCASSGTNRGRGYEQYFGPGTRLTVT.

The V and J genes are TRBV11-2 and TRBJ2-1; D gene uncertain. With 6 bases removed from V and 4 bases from J, the gap between germline ends came to 7 bases. CDR1 and CDR2 from the germline V gene are SGHAT and FQNNGV. The length of the CDR3 is 12 residues. The CDR3 DNA follows: TGTGCCAGCAGTTCCGAGTACAATGAGCAGTTCTTC. Residues: CASSSEYNEQFF.

This chain links TRBV11-3 with TRBJ2-3, with no clear D. The V end was cut by 5 bases, the J end by 6 bases, with 18 bases between. This CDR3 has 15 residues. CDR1 is SGHNT and CDR2 is YENEEA in the germline V gene. The CDR3 is CASSPRPTPADTQYF. In DNA form, the CDR3 reads TGTGCCAGCAGCCCCCGTCCCACTCCCGCGGATACGCAGTATTTT.

The rearrangement joins TRBV6-2 or TRBV6-3 to TRBJ2-4; 11 bases line up with TRBD2. The CDR3 runs to 18 residues. Germline V CDR1 and CDR2: MNHEY, SVGEGT. With 2 bases clipped from V and 1 base from J, the junction kept 7 bases outside the gene matches. The CDR3 DNA is TGTGCCAGCAGTTACCCCCTAGCGGGAGGCGCGGCCAAAAACATTCAGTACTTC. Encoded protein: CASSYPLAGGAAKNIQYF.

The gene calls are TRBV4-1 and TRBJ1-1; 7 bases fit TRBD1. From germline, CDR1 is MGHRA and CDR2 YSYEKL. With 3 bases clipped from V and 3 bases from J, the junction kept 10 bases outside the gene matches. The CDR3 consists of 16 residues. CDR3 sequence reads: CASSQGFDREDTEAFF. CDR3 sequence (DNA): TGCGCCAGCAGCCAGGGCTTCGACAGGGAGGACACTGAAGCTTTCTTT.

For the CDR3, the DNA is TGTGCCAGCACCACCCCGCCCCAGGGTAGGTCCTACGAGCAGTACTTC. It yields the protein CASTTPPQGRSYEQYF. The chain uses TRBV11-2 and TRBJ2-7; D is possibly TRBD1 (5 bases). This CDR3 is 16 amino acids long. V gave up 7 bases and J gave up 1 base, with 20 bases separating them. From germline, CDR1 is SGHAT and CDR2 FQNNGV.

The V and J genes are TRBV7-6 and TRBJ1-4; TRBD1 agrees at 9 bases. The CDR3 extends over 14 amino acids. Trimming removed 10 bases from V and 8 bases from J; junction bases left unmatched: 11. Germline-derived CDR1 and CDR2 are SGHVS and FNYEAQ. As DNA, the CDR3 is TGTGCCACTCGTGAGGGGACAGGGTTCGAAAAACTGTTTTTT. Protein sequence: CATREGTGFEKLFF.

The V and J genes are TRBV5-1 and TRBJ1-4; TRBD1 agrees at 10 bases. This CDR3 is built from 16 residues. Trimming took 4 bases from V and 3 from J; bases not matched to a gene: 6. The germline V gene has CDR1 SGHRS and CDR2 YFSETQ. The CDR3 region has the DNA TGCGCCAGCAGCCCGACAGGGGGCTCGGCTAATGAAAAACTGTTTTTT. Translating gives CASSPTGGSANEKLFF. Full variable domain (rest looked up from reference TRBV5-1 and TRBJ1-4): KAGVTQTPRYLIKTRGQQVTLSCSPISGHRSVSWYQQTPGQGLQFLFEYFSETQRNKGNFPGRFSGRQFSNSRSEMNVSTLELGDSALYLCASSPTGGSANEKLFFGSGTQLSVL.